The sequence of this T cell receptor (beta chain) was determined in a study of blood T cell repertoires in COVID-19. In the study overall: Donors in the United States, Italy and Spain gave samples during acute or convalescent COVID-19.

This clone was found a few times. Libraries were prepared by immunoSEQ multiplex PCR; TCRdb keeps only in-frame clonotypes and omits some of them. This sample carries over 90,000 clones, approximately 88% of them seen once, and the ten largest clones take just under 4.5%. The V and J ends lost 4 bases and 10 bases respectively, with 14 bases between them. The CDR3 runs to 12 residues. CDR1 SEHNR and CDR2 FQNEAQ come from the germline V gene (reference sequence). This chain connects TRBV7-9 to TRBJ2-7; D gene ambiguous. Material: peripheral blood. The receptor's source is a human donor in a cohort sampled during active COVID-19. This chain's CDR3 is CASSSSGSGQYF. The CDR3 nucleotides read TGTGCCAGCAGCTCGTCAGGTAGTGGACAGTACTTC.